This T cell receptor (beta chain) was captured by sequencing in a study of blood T cell repertoires in COVID-19. The assay was immunoSEQ multiplex PCR, and TCRdb's table has in-frame clones only and misses some. The sample has under 90,000 clones; roughly 80% are singletons. V lost 5 bases, J lost 11 bases, and 19 bases lay in between. Germline lookup yields CDR1 MNHEY and CDR2 SVGAGI. The CDR3 sequence is 14 residues long. The specimen was peripheral blood. This chain links TRBV6-5 with TRBJ2-1; a possible D gene is TRBD1 (6 bases). The TCR was taken from a woman aged 80 or over with active or convalescent COVID-19. For the CDR3, the DNA is TGTGCCAGCAGTAACCCCGACAGGTTGGGGAAGCAGTTCTTC. Its translation: CASSNPDRLGKQFF.